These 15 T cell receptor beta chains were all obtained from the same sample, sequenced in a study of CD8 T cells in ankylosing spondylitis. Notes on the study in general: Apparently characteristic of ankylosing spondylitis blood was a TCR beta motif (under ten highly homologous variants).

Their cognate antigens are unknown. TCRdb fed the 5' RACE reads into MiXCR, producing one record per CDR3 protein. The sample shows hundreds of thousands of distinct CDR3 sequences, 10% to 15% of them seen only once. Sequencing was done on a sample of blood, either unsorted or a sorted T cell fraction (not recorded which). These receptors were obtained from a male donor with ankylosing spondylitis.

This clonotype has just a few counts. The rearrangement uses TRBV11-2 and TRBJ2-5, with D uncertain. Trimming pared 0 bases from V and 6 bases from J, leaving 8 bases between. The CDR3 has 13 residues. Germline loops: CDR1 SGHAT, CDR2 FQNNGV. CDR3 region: CASSLEPRQTQYF. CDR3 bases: TGTGCCAGCAGCTTAGAACCCAGACAGACCCAGTACTTC.

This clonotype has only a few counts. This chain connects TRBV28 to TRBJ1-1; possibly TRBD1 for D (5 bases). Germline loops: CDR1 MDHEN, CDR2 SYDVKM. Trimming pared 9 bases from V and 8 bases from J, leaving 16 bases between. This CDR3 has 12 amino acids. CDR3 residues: CASSASPGEAFF. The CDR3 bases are TGTGCCAGTTCCGCGAGCCCAGGGGAAGCTTTCTTT.

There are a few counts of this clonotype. The CDR3 DNA is TGTGCCAGCACCCCTAAGTGGGGTTGGCCCACTGAAGCTTTCTTT. Translated, it gives CASTPKWGWPTEAFF. This chain uses TRBV6-1 with TRBJ1-1; D uncertain. The CDR3 consists of 15 residues. Germline CDR1 is MNHNS and CDR2 is SASEGT. V was cut by 7 bases and J by 4 bases, with 19 bases left in between.

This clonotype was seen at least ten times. CDR3 in DNA: TGTGCCAGCAGCTTAAACGGCCGGAACACTGAAGCTTTCTTT. Amino acid sequence: CASSLNGRNTEAFF. The chain employs TRBV7-2 and TRBJ1-1; the D is unclear. Trimming shortened V by 2 bases and J by 1 base, and 8 bases separated the two germline ends. The CDR3 runs to 14 residues. The germline V gene has CDR1 SGHTA and CDR2 FQGNSA.

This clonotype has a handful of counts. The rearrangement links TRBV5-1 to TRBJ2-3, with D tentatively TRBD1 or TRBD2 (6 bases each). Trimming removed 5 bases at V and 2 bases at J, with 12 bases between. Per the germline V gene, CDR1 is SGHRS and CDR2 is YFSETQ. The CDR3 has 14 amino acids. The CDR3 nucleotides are TGCGCCAGCAGGGAGGGGGTTTCCACAGATACGCAGTATTTT. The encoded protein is CASREGVSTDTQYF.

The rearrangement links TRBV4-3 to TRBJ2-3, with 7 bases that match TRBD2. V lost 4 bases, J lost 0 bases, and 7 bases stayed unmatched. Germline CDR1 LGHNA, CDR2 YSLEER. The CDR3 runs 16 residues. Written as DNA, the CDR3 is TGCGCCAGCAGCCTCTATGGGGGGGGAAGCACAGATACGCAGTATTTT. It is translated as CASSLYGGGSTDTQYF.

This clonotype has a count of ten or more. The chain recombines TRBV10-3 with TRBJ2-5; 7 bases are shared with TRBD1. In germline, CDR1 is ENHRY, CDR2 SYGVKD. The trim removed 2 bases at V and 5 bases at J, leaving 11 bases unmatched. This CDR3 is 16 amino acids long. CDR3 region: CAISETDRRPGETQYF. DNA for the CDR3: TGTGCCATCAGTGAGACGGACAGGCGGCCGGGGGAGACCCAGTACTTC.

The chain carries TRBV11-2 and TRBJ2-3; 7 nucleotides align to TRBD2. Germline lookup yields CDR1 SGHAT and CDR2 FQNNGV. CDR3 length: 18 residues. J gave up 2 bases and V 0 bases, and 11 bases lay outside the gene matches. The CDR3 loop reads CASSLEKWSSGNTDTQYF. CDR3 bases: TGTGCCAGCAGCTTAGAGAAATGGTCTAGCGGAAACACAGATACGCAGTATTTT.

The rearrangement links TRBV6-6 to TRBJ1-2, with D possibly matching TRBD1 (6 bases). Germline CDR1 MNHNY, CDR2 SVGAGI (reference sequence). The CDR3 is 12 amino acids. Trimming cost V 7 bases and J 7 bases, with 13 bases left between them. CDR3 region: CASKGTTPGYTF. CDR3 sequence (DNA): TGTGCCAGCAAGGGGACAACCCCTGGCTACACCTTC.

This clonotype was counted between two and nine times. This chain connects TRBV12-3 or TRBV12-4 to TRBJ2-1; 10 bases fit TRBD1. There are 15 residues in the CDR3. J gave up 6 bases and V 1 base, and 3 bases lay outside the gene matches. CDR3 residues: CASSLVTGGSNEQFF. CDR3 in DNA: TGTGCCAGCAGTTTAGTGACAGGGGGCTCCAATGAGCAGTTCTTC.

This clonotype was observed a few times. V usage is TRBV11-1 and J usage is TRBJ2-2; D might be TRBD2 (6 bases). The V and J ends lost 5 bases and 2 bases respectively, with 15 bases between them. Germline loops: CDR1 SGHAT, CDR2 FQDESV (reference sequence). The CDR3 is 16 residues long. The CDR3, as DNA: TGTGCCAGCAGCGGGGGGACCTCCCCAAACACCGGGGAGCTGTTTTTT. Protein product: CASSGGTSPNTGELFF. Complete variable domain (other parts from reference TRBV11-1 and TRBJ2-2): EAEVAQSPRYKITEKSQAVAFWCDPISGHATLYWYRQILGQGPELLVQFQDESVVDDSQLPKDRFSAERLKGVDSTLKIQPAELGDSAMYLCASSGGTSPNTGELFFGEGSRLTVL.

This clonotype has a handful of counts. CDR3 coding DNA: TGCGCCAGCAGCAACTCCTGGTTGGGTGAGCAGTTCTTC. Translated, it gives CASSNSWLGEQFF. The chain couples TRBV5-1 to TRBJ2-1; D gene unclear. Trimming left V 4 bases short and J 9 bases short, with 14 bases between. Germline lookup yields CDR1 SGHRS and CDR2 YFSETQ. This CDR3 contains 13 residues.

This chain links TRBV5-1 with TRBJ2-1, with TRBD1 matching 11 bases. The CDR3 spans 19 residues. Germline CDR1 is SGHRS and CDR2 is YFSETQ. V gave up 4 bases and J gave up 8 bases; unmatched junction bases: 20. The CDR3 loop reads CASSAMGTGGFRMTDEQFF. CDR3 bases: TGCGCCAGCAGCGCGATGGGGACAGGGGGTTTCCGGATGACCGATGAGCAGTTCTTC.

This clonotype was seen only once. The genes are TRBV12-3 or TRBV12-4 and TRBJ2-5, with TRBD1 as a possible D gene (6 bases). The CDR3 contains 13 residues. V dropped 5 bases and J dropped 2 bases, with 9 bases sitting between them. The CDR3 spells CASSTGYQETQYF. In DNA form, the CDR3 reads TGTGCCAGCAGTACAGGGTATCAAGAGACCCAGTACTTC.

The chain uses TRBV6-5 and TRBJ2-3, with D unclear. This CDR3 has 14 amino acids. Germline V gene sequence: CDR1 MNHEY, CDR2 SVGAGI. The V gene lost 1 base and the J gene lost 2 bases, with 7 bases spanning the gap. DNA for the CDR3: TGTGCCAGCAGTTACTTGACTCTCACAGATACGCAGTATTTT. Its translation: CASSYLTLTDTQYF.